This T cell receptor beta chain is drawn from a study of T cell clones after liver transplantation. Study information: Post-transplant blood was tracked for graft-donor-reactive T cell clones identified in a pre-transplant mixed lymphocyte reaction. Blood was drawn pre-transplant, before withdrawal, and after full or failed withdrawal. Pre-transplant mixed lymphocyte reactions yielded third-party-reactive TCRbeta sequences as comparators for graft-donor-reactive sequences.

CDR1 and CDR2 (germline): MNHEY, SMNVEV (reference sequence). The CDR3 has 15 amino acids. V shed 4 bases and J shed 2 bases, with 11 bases lying between them. Sorting of unstimulated PBMCs yielded separate CD3+CD4+ and CD3+CD8+ fractions. Clones were sequenced by immunoSEQ multiplex PCR, and TCRdb holds only the in-frame ones, with some missing. This sample has some 70,000 clones; about 80% occur once, and the top ten carry over 0.45%. The sequence derives from a human donor who received a liver transplant. The chain recombines TRBV27 with TRBJ1-4; TRBD1 is a possible D gene (5 bases). Sequencing was performed on CD4+ T cells from blood, taken before liver transplant. The CDR3 here is CASSSRQLTNEKLFF. The CDR3 nucleotides read TGTGCCAGCAGTTCTCGACAGCTCACTAATGAAAAACTGTTTTTT. The whole variable domain, filled in from reference TRBV27 and TRBJ1-4, reads EAQVTQNPRYLITVTGKKLTVTCSQNMNHEYMSWYRQDPGLGLRQIYYSMNVEVTDKGDVPEGYKVSRKEKRNFPLILESPSPNQTSLYFCASSSRQLTNEKLFFGSGTQLSVL.